This T cell receptor (beta chain) was identified during a study of vaccination and CD4 T cells after COVID-19. About the study: Convalescent patients had positive nasal swab PCR results for SARS-CoV-2. Disease was mild in roughly nine and severe in one.

The junction had 11 bases not matched to a gene; V was cut back by 8 bases and J by 7 bases. The CDR3 contains 15 residues. Germline V lookup: CDR1 SGHAT, CDR2 FQNNGV. TCRdb itself ran the PCR reads through MiXCR, one entry per CDR3 protein. In the table there are about 20,000 distinct CDR3 sequences, roughly 60% of which are singletons. The TCR sequence derives from a human donor who had recovered from COVID-19. Sample: CD4+ T cells from blood, taken before SARS-CoV-2 vaccination. The V and J genes are TRBV11-2 and TRBJ1-6, with 7 bases matching TRBD1. The CDR3 sequence: CASGSTGTVNSPLHF. CDR3 DNA sequence: TGTGCCAGCGGCTCGACCGGGACAGTCAATTCACCCCTCCACTTT.